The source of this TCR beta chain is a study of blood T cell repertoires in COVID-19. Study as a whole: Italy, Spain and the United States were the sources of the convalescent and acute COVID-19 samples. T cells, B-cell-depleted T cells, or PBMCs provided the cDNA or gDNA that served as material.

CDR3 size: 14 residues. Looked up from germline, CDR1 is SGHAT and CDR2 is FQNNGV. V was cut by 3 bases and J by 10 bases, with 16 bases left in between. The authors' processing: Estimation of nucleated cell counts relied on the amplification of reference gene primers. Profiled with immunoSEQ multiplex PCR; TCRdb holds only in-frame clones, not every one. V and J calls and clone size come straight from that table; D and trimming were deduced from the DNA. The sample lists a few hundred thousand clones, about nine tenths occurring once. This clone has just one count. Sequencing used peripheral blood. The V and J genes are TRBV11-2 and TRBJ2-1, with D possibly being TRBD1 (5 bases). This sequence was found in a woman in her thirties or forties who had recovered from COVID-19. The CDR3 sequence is CASSFGLGAGEQFF. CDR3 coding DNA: TGTGCCAGCAGCTTTGGGCTAGGGGCAGGGGAGCAGTTCTTC.